Listed below are T cell receptor beta chains from one sample, sequenced in a study of T cell clusters in autoimmune cytopenias. Each CDR3 protein gets one entry in TCRdb, which reprocessed the multiplex PCR reads and gives no DNA. Across roughly 6,900 distinct CDR3 sequences, the top ten clones capture nearly 10% of the sample. These same records also appear under a second study, on T cell repertoires in aging, cancer and after chemotherapy.

The source material was peripheral blood. These receptor sequences come from a human donor in good health. The CDR3 runs from the conserved cysteine through the conserved F or W. Each record gives: clone size, J gene, V gene, CDR3 protein. Clone size is not always given. Where it is, it says once, few, many or a class for expanded clones.

clone_size: -
j_call: TRBJ2-5
v_call: TRBV11-1
cdr3_aa: CASTPQGRQETQYF

clone_size: medium-sized
j_call: TRBJ2-1
v_call: TRBV5-5
cdr3_aa: CASSLVSGGVFVNEQFF

clone_size: -
j_call: TRBJ1-5
v_call: TRBV6-5
cdr3_aa: CASSARGGSNQPQHF

clone_size: -
j_call: TRBJ1-5
v_call: TRBV6-1
cdr3_aa: CASSYRDGQPQHF

clone_size: medium-sized
j_call: TRBJ2-1
v_call: TRBV29-1
cdr3_aa: CSVAHALGYNEQFF

clone_size: -
j_call: TRBJ1-2
v_call: TRBV20-1
cdr3_aa: CSARDGLLYGYTF

clone_size: -
j_call: TRBJ1-2
v_call: TRBV27
cdr3_aa: CASRGGIYGYTF

clone_size: -
j_call: TRBJ1-2
v_call: TRBV5-5
cdr3_aa: CASSPNSGATNYGYTF

clone_size: medium-sized
j_call: TRBJ2-1
v_call: TRBV19
cdr3_aa: CASSIGWGRTYNEQFF

clone_size: -
j_call: TRBJ2-1
v_call: TRBV7-9
cdr3_aa: CASTGAHEQYF

clone_size: medium-sized
j_call: TRBJ2-3
v_call: TRBV19
cdr3_aa: CASNHGDARTDTQYF

clone_size: -
j_call: TRBJ2-3
v_call: TRBV5-4
cdr3_aa: CASSILAGGNPSTDTQYF